The clone carrying this T cell receptor (beta chain) is classed as medium-sized. This sample was taken from a study of blood T cell repertoires in COVID-19. Background on the study: Material from acute and convalescent COVID-19 was sourced from the United States, Italy and Spain.

The data were produced by immunoSEQ multiplex PCR, yet TCRdb's version contains in-frame clones alone and is incomplete. The sample includes roughly 120,000 clones, 82% of them seen just once. This CDR3 has 14 residues. Germline V gene sequence: CDR1 KGHSY, CDR2 FQNENV. V dropped 4 bases and J dropped 8 bases, with 14 bases sitting between them. Sequenced: peripheral blood. The TCR comes from a man aged 65 to 79 with acute or convalescent COVID-19. This chain connects TRBV16 to TRBJ1-4; D gene unclear. The CDR3 loop is CASSRRQASEKLFF. CDR3 bases: TGTGCCAGCAGCCGACGCCAGGCATCGGAAAAACTGTTTTTT.